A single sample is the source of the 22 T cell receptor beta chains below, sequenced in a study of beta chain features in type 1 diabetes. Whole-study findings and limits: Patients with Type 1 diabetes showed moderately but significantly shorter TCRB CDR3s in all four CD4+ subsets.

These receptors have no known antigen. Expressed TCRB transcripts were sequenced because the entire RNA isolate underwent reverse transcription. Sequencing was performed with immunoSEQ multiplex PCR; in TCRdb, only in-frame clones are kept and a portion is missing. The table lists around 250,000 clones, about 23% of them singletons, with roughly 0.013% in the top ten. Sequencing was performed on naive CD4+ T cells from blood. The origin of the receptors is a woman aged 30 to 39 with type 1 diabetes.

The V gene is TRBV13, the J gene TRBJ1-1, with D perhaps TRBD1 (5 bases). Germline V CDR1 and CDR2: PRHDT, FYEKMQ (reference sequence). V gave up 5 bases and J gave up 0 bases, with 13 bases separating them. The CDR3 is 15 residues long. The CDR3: CASSLPWGMNTEAFF. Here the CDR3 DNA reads TGTGCCAGCAGCCTACCATGGGGCATGAACACTGAAGCTTTCTTT. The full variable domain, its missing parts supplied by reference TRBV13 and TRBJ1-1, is AAGVIQSPRHLIKEKRETATLKCYPIPRHDTVYWYQQGPGQDPQFLISFYEKMQSDKGSIPDRFSAQQFSDYHSELNMSSLELGDSALYFCASSLPWGMNTEAFFGQGTRLTVV.

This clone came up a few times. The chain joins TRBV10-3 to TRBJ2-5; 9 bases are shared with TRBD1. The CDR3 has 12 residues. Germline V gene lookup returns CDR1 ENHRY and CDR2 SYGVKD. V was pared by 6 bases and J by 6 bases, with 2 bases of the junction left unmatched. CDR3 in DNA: TGTGCCATCAGGGACAGGGGTCAGACCCAGTACTTC. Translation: CAIRDRGQTQYF.

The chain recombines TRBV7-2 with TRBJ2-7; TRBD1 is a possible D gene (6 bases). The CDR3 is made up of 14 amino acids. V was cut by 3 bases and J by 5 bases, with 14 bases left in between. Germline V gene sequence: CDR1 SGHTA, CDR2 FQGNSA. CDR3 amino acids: CASSFVQGLDEQYF. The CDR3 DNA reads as TGTGCCAGCAGCTTCGTACAGGGTTTGGACGAGCAGTACTTC.

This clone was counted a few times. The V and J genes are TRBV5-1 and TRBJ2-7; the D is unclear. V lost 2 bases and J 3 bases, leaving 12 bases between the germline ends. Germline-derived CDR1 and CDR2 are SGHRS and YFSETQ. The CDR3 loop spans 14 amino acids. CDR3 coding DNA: TGCGCCAGCAGCTTTGCGGAGCCCAGCTACGAGCAGTACTTC. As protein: CASSFAEPSYEQYF. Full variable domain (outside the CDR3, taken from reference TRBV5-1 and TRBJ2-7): KAGVTQTPRYLIKTRGQQVTLSCSPISGHRSVSWYQQTPGQGLQFLFEYFSETQRNKGNFPGRFSGRQFSNSRSEMNVSTLELGDSALYLCASSFAEPSYEQYFGPGTRLTVT.

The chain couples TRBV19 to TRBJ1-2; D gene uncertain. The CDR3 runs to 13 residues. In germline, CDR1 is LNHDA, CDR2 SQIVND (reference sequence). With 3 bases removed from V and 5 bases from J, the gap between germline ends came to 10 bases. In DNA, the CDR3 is TGTGCCAGTAGTATGCTGGCAGATTATGGCTACACCTTC. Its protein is CASSMLADYGYTF.

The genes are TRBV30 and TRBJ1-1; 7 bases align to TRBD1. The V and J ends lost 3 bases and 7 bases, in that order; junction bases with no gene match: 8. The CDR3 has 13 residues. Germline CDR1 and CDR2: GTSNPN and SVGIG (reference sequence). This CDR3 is CAWRRQGSIEAFF. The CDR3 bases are TGTGCCTGGAGACGACAGGGCTCGATTGAAGCTTTCTTT. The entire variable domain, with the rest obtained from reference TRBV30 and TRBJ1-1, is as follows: SQTIHQWPATLVQPVGSPLSLECTVEGTSNPNLYWYRQAAGRGLQLLFYSVGIGQISSEVPQNLSASRPQDRQFILSSKKLLLSDSGFYLCAWRRQGSIEAFFGQGTRLTVV.

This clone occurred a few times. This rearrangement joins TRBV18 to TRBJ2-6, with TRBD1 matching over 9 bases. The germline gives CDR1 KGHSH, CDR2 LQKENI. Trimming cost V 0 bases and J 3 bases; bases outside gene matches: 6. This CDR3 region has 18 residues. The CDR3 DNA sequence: TGTGCCAGCTCACCACCGGGACAGGGCCGAGGTGGGGCCAACGTCCTGACTTTC. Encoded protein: CASSPPGQGRGGANVLTF.

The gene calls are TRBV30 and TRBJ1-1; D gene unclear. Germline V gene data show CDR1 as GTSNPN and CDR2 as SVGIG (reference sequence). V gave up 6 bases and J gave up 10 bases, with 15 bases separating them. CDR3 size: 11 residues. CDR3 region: CACRATGRAFF. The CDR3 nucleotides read TGTGCCTGTCGGGCCACGGGGAGAGCTTTCTTT.

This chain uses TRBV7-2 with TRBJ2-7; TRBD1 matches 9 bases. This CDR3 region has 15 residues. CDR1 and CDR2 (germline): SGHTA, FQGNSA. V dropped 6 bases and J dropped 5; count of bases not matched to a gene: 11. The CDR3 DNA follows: TGTGCCAGCAGGTTCTCCGGGACAGGGCCCCACGAGCAGTACTTC. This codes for CASRFSGTGPHEQYF.

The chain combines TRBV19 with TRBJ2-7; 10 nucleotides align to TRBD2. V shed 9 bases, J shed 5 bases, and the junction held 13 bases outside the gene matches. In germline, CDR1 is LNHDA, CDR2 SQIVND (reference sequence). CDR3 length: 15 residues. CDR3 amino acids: CASSGKAGGPHEQYF. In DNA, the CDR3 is TGTGCCAGCTCGGGGAAAGCGGGAGGGCCCCACGAGCAGTACTTC.

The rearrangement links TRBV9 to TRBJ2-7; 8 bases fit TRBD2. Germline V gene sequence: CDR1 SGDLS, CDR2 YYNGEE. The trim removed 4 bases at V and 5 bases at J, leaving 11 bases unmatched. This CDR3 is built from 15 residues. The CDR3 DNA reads TGTGCCAGCAGCCCGCCCCACGGACTAGCTGACGAGCAGTACTTC. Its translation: CASSPPHGLADEQYF.

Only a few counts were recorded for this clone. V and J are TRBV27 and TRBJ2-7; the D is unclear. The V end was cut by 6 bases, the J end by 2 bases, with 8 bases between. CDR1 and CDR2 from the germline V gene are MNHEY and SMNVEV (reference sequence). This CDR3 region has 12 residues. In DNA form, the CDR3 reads TGTGCCAGCAGAACTAACACCTACGAGCAGTACTTC. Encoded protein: CASRTNTYEQYF.

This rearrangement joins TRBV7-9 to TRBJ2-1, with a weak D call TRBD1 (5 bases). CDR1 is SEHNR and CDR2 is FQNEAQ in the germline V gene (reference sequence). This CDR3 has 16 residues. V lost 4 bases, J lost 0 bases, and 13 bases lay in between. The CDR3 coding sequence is TGTGCCAGCAGCTGGCAGACAGAGAGCTCCTACAATGAGCAGTTCTTC. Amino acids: CASSWQTESSYNEQFF.

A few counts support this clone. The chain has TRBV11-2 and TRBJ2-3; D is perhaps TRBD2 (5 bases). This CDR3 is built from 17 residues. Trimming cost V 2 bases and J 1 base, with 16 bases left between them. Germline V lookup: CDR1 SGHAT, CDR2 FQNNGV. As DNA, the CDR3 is TGTGCCAGCAGCTTACGGCCTGCGGGTCTGGGCACAGATACGCAGTATTTT. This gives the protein CASSLRPAGLGTDTQYF.

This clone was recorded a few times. The CDR3 bases are TGTGCCAGCAGCTTAACGTCAGGGAAGGAGACCCAGTACTTC. This encodes CASSLTSGKETQYF. The J gene is TRBJ2-5, the V gene TRBV7-3, with D perhaps matching TRBD1 (5 bases). In germline, CDR1 is SGHTA, CDR2 FQGTGA. V lost 0 bases to trimming and J lost 5 bases, with 10 bases between them. CDR3 length: 14 amino acids.

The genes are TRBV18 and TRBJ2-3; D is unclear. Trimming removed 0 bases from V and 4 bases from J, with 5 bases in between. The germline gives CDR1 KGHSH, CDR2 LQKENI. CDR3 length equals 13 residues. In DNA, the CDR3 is TGTGCCAGCTCACCACCTCTCTCAGATACGCAGTATTTT. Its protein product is CASSPPLSDTQYF.

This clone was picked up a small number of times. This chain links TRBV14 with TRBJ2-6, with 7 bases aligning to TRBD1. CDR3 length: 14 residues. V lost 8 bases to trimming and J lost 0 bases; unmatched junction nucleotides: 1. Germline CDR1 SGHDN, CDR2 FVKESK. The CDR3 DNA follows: TGTGCCAGCCGGGACAGCTCTGGGGCCAACGTCCTGACTTTC. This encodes CASRDSSGANVLTF. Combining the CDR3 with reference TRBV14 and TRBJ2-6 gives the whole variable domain EAGVTQFPSHSVIEKGQTVTLRCDPISGHDNLYWYRRVMGKEIKFLLHFVKESKQDESGMPNNRFLAERTGGTYSTLKVQPAELEDSGVYFCASRDSSGANVLTFGAGSRLTVL.

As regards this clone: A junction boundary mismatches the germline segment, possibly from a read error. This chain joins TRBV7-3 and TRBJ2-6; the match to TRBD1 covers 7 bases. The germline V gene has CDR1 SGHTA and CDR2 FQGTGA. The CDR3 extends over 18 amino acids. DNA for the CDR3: TGTGCCAGCAGCCCGCTCGACAGGGCGACCTCTCGGGCCAACGTCCTGACTTTC. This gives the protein CASSPLDRATSRANVLTF.

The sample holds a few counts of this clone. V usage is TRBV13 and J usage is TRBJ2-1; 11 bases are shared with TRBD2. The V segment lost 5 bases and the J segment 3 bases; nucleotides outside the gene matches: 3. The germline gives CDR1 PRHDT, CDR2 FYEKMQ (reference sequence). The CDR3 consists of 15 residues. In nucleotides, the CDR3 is TGTGCCAGCAGCGGGGGACTAGCGGACTACAATGAGCAGTTCTTC. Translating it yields CASSGGLADYNEQFF.

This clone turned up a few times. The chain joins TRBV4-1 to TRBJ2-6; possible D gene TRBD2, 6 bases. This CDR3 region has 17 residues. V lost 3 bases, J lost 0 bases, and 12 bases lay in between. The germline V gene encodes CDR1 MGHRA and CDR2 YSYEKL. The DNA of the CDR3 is TGCGCCAGCAGCCAGGGACTTACGAGCTCTGGGGCCAACGTCCTGACTTTC. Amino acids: CASSQGLTSSGANVLTF.

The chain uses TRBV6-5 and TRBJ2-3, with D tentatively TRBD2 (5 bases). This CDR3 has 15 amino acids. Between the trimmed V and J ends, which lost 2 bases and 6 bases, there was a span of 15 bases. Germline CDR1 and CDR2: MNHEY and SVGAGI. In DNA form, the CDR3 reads TGTGCCAGCAGTTACAACGACTATCCGGGGGATACGCAGTATTTT. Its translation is CASSYNDYPGDTQYF.

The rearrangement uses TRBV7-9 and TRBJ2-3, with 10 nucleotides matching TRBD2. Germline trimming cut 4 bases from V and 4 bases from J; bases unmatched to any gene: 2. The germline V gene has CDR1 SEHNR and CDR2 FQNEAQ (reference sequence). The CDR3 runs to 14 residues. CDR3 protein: CASSSSGRADTQYF. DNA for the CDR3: TGTGCCAGCAGCTCCAGCGGGAGGGCAGATACGCAGTATTTT.